The clone carrying this T cell receptor (beta chain) was recorded once. This sample is drawn from a study of blood T cell repertoires in COVID-19. Study at large: T cells, B-cell-depleted T cells, or PBMCs provided the cDNA or gDNA that served as material.

Germline V CDR1 and CDR2: MDHEN, SYDVKM. The CDR3 sequence is 15 residues long. The J segment lost 5 bases and the V segment lost 6 bases, leaving 10 bases of the junction unmatched. Original methodology: Amplification of reference gene primers was used by the study to estimate nucleated cell counts. Produced via immunoSEQ multiplex PCR; TCRdb's table is partial and in-frame only. V and J calls and clone size are given by that table; D and trimming were obtained from the DNA. Among about 120,000 clones, about 90% were seen once, and the ten largest hold roughly 29%. The origin of this receptor is a woman aged 70-85 years with acute or convalescent COVID-19. Sequenced sample: peripheral blood. The chain links TRBV28 to TRBJ2-1; 7 nucleotides line up with TRBD2. CDR3 coding DNA: TGTGCCAGCAGCCCAACTCGGGGGACTAACAATGAGCAGTTCTTC. Protein: CASSPTRGTNNEQFF.